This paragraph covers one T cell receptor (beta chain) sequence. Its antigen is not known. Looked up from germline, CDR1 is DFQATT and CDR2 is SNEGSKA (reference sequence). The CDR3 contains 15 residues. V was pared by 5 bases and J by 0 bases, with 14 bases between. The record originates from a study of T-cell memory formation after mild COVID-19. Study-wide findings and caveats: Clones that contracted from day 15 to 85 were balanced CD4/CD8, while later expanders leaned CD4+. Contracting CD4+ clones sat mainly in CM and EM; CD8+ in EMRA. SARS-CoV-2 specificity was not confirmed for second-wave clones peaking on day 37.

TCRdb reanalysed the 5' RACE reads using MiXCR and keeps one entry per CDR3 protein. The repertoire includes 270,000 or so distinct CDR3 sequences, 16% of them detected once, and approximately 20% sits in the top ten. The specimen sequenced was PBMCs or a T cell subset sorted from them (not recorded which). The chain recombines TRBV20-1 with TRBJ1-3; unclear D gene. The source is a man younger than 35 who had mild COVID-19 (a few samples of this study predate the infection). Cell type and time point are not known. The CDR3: CSALPRRRSGNTIYF. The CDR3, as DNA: TGCAGTGCTCTCCCGAGGAGGCGCTCTGGAAACACCATATATTTT.